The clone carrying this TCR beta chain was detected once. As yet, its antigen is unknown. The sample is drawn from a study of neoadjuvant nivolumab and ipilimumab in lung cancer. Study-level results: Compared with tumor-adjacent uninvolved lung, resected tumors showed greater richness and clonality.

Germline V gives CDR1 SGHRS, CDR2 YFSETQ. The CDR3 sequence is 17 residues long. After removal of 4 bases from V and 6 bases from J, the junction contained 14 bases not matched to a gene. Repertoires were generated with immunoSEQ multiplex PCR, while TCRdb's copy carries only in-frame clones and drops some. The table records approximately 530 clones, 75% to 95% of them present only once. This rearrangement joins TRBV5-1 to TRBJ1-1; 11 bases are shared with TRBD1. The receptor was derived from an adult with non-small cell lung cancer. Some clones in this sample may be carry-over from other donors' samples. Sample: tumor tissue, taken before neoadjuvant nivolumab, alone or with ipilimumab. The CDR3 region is CASSRGTGTGGRAEAFF. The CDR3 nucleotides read TGCGCCAGCAGCCGGGGGACCGGGACAGGGGGGCGCGCTGAAGCTTTCTTT.